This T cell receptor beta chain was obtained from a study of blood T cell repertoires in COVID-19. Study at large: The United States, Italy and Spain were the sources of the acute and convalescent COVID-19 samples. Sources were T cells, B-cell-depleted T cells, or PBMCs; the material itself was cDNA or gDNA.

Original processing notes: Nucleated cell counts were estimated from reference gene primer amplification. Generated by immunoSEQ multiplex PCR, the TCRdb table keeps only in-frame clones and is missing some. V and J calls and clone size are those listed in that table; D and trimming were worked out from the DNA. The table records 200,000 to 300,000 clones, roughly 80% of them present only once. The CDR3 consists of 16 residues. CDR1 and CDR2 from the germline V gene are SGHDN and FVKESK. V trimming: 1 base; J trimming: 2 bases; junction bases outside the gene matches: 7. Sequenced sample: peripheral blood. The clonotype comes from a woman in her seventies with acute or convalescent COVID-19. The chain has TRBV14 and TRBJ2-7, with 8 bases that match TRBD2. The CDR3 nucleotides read TGTGCCAGCAGCCAAGGTATTACGGGACTAGCCTACGAGCAGTACTTC. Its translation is CASSQGITGLAYEQYF. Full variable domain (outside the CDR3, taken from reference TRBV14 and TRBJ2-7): EAGVTQFPSHSVIEKGQTVTLRCDPISGHDNLYWYRRVMGKEIKFLLHFVKESKQDESGMPNNRFLAERTGGTYSTLKVQPAELEDSGVYFCASSQGITGLAYEQYFGPGTRLTVT.